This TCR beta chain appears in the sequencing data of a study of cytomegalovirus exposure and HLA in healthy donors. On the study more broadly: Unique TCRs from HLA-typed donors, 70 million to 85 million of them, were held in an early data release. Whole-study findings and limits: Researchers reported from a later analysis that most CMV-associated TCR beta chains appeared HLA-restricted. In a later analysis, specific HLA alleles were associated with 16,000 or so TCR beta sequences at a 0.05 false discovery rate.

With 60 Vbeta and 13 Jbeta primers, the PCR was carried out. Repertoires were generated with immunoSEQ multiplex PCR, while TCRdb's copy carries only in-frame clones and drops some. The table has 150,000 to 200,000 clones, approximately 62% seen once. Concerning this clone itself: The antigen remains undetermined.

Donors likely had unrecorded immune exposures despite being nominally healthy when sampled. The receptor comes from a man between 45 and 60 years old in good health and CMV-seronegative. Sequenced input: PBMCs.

CDR3 loop: CASSQVASGGAQETQYF. The CDR3 bases are TGCGCCAGCAGCCAAGTAGCTAGCGGGGGGGCCCAGGAGACCCAGTACTTC. The rearrangement uses TRBV4-1 and TRBJ2-5, with 12 bases that match TRBD2. The CDR3 has 17 amino acids. With 1 base clipped from V and 5 bases from J, the junction kept 8 bases outside the gene matches. CDR1 is MGHRA, CDR2 YSYEKL, per germline.